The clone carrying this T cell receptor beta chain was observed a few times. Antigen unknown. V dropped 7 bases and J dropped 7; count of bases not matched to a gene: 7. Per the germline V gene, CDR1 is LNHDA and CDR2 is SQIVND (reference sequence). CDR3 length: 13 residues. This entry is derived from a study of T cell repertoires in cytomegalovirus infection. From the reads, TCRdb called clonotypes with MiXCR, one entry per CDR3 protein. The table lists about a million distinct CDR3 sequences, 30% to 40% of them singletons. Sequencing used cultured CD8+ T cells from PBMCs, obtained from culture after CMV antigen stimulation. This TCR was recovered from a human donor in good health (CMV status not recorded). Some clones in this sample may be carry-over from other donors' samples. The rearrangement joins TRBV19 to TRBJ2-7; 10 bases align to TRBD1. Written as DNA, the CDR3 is TGTGCCAGTACGACAGGGGGCACGAGAGAGCAGTACTTC. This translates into CASTTGGTREQYF. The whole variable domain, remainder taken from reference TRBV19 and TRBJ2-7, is DGGITQSPKYLFRKEGQNVTLSCEQNLNHDAMYWYRQDPGQGLRLIYYSQIVNDFQKGDIAEGYSVSREKKESFPLTVTSAQKNPTAFYLCASTTGGTREQYFGPGTRLTVT.